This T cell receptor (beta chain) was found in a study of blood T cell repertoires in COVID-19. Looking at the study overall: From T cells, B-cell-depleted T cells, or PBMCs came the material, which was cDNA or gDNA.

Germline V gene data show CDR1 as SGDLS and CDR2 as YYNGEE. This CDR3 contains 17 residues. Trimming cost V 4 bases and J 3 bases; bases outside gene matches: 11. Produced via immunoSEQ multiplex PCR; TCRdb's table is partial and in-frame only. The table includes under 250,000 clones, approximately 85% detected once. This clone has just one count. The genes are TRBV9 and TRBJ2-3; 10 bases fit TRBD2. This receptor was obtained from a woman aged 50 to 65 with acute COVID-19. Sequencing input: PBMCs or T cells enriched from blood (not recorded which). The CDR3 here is CASSPQGSGGATDTQYF. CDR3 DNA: TGTGCCAGCAGCCCTCAGGGAAGCGGGGGGGCAACAGATACGCAGTATTTT.